The T cell receptor (beta chain) under discussion was sequenced for a study of patients with pleural tuberculosis. In its sample, this clonotype was seen many times. Trimming shortened V by 5 bases and J by 1 base, and 13 bases separated the two germline ends. This CDR3 is 14 amino acids long. CDR1 and CDR2 from the germline V gene are DFQATT and SNEGSKA (reference sequence). Each CDR3 protein gets one entry after TCRdb re-called the reads with MiXCR. The sample has around 49,000 distinct CDR3 sequences; about 7.3% are singletons. The gene calls are TRBV20-1 and TRBJ2-3; no clear D. The sequence was obtained from a human donor with pleural tuberculosis. CDR3 amino acids: CSAVLLRGTDTQYF. For the CDR3, the DNA is TGCAGTGCTGTTCTCTTACGGGGCACAGATACGCAGTATTTT.